This T cell receptor (beta chain) appears in the sequencing data of a study of identical twins. Study results and limitations: Invariant MAIT and iNKT cells may have partly biased zero-insertion analyses.

TCRdb re-called the 5' RACE reads with MiXCR, one entry per CDR3 protein. Altogether 400,000 to 550,000 distinct CDR3 sequences are present, 20% to 25% being singletons, with the ten largest covering 2.9%. This clonotype turned up a few times. Its antigen is as yet unknown. Germline CDR1 reads MNHEY; CDR2 reads SVGEGT. This CDR3 has 15 residues. The V and J ends lost 4 bases and 0 bases respectively, with 13 bases between them. The same specimen was also included in a second study, on T cells expressing NK-cell markers. As that report states: CD3+CD56+NKG2C+, CD3+CD56+NKG2C- and CD3+CD56-NKG2C+ T cells, once sorted, supplied the TCR beta repertoires. For about six donors, the dominant NKG2C+ clonotypes made up roughly 1.0-7.0% of their CD8+ T cells.

This receptor was obtained from a woman aged 18-29 years in good health. V is TRBV6-2 or TRBV6-3 and J is TRBJ2-7, with TRBD2 as a possible D gene (6 bases). The sequenced sample was CD4+ T cells sorted from blood. The CDR3 loop reads CASSLFRGSSYEQYF. DNA of the CDR3: TGTGCCAGCAGTTTGTTCCGGGGGAGCTCCTACGAGCAGTACTTC.